This T cell receptor beta chain was profiled in a study of blood T cell repertoires in COVID-19 (dated by TCRdb to 2020 to 2022). Study-wide context: Samples from collaborators originated in the United States, Italy and Spain and spanned both the acute and convalescent phases of COVID-19. The prospective study material was composed of cDNA or gDNA derived from T cells, B-cell-depleted T cells, or PBMCs. The dataset comprised deeply sampled blood TCRbeta repertoires from subjects exposed to, actively infected with, or recovered from COVID-19. The repertoires were released in a freely available public database meant as a resource for research on the immune response to SARS-CoV-2. Samples were obtained from the ongoing ImmuneRACE study (first 160 participants) and from 1,254 subjects provided by 6 global collaborators. Nearly every sample came with metadata listing a de-identified subject ID, COVID-19 status, age in years and sex. Where available, HLA class I and class II types were obtained from metadata supplied by the sample provider rather than from assay-based typing. The paper's findings and limits, for the study overall: The amount of clinical and demographic metadata varied by source and participant and was provided uncurated.

TCRbeta CDR3 regions were amplified from genomic DNA using the immunoSEQ Assay, a bias-controlled multiplex PCR. On the study's bioinformatics: Within the assay, amplification of reference gene primers was used to estimate how many nucleated cells each sample contained. To quantify the absolute abundance of each unique TCRbeta CDR3 rearrangement, sequence reads were collapsed and filtered. For each sample, productive Simpson clonality was calculated as the square root of Simpson's diversity index over productive rearrangements. Here the immuneACCESS table is served through TCRdb, limited to in-frame sequences with V and J called. Missing clones are a known gap in these copies; in checked studies unresolved V genes cover under half, and the rest lacks a known reason. V and J calls and clone size are copied from that table; D and trimming were computed from the DNA. In all, the sample holds around 500,000 clones, and 88% of those were seen once. Clones ranked in the top ten supply less than 2% of the sample.

Details on this clone: It has no known antigen specificity. Base qualities were left out, and no much larger clone turns up one base away.

Participants in the prospective study were enrolled through a virtual design, were aged about 18 to 100 years, and lived in 20 to 30 United States geographic areas. To assign participants to cohorts, the prospective study relied on clinical history that participants themselves reported in a screening survey and a study questionnaire. Recovered participants in ImmuneRACE Cohort 3 were defined as having two consecutive negative NP/OP PCR tests, clearance from a healthcare professional, or resolution of symptoms. In the prospective study, whole blood, serum and a nasopharyngeal or oropharyngeal swab were collected from each participant by mobile phlebotomists. Participants in the prospective study had the option to provide additional blood draws and questionnaires over a roughly 2-month period. Before DNA extraction, prospective study blood samples were shipped either frozen or at room temperature.

This TCR came from a woman in her forties who had recovered from COVID-19. Sequenced input: PBMCs or T cells enriched from blood (not recorded which).

The bases are TGTGCCAGCAGTTACTCGGGGGGGCTGGAAGCTTTCTTT. Translated, this gives CASSYSGGLEAFF. The V and J segments used are TRBV6-2 or TRBV6-3 and TRBJ1-1; TRBD1 could be the D gene, as 6 bases match. The trim is 0 bases for V and 8 bases for J, with a gap of 10 bases between the germline ends. Reading from cysteine to phenylalanine, the CDR3 counts 13 amino acids. The read is trimmed to its CDR3 DNA, 39 bases read in frame from base 1. From the germline V gene, CDR1 is MNHEY and CDR2 is SVGEGT.